The T cell receptor beta chain under discussion was sequenced for a study of blood T cell repertoires in COVID-19. Study details: T cells, B-cell-depleted T cells, or PBMCs supplied cDNA or gDNA.

Repertoires were generated with immunoSEQ multiplex PCR, while TCRdb's copy carries only in-frame clones and drops some. The sample consists of approximately 70,000 clones, approximately 90% of them appearing once. This clone occurred once. The CDR3 contains 15 residues. The ends lost 4 bases at V and 5 bases at J; junction bases unmatched: 6. Per the germline V gene, CDR1 is SGHRS and CDR2 is YFSETQ. The source is a human donor in a cohort sampled during active COVID-19. The chain combines TRBV5-1 with TRBJ2-2, with 9 bases lining up with TRBD1. The sample taken for sequencing was peripheral blood. The CDR3: CASSPDRGITGELFF. The CDR3 DNA reads as TGCGCCAGCAGCCCGGACAGGGGAATTACCGGGGAGCTGTTTTTT.